The 32 T cell receptor beta chains reported below all come from one sample, sequenced in a study of blood T cell repertoires in COVID-19. Sequencing was performed with immunoSEQ multiplex PCR; in TCRdb, only in-frame clones are kept and a portion is missing. The table shows some 100,000 clones, with about 77% occurring only once. Material: peripheral blood. Every receptor here comes from a human donor in a cohort sampled during active COVID-19.

The chain uses TRBV19 and TRBJ2-7, with 11 bases that match TRBD1. CDR3 size: 13 residues. V shed 8 bases, J shed 3 bases, and the junction held 3 bases outside the gene matches. Germline V lookup: CDR1 LNHDA, CDR2 SQIVND (reference sequence). The CDR3 region has the DNA TGTGCCAGTTCCGGGACAGGGGGCTACGAGCAGTACTTC. Translation: CASSGTGGYEQYF.

Written as DNA, the CDR3 is TGTGCCAGCAGTGAAGGAGGGAGGCAGTCGAATCTGTTTTTT. Protein product: CASSEGGRQSNLFF. V and J are TRBV6-1 and TRBJ1-4; D remains unclear. The V end was cut by 1 base, the J end by 14 bases, with 17 bases between. This CDR3 comprises 14 residues. Per germline, CDR1 MNHNS and CDR2 SASEGT.

A few counts support this clone. The chain has TRBV7-2 and TRBJ2-2; D gene uncertain. V was shortened by 6 bases and J by 5 bases, with 10 bases between the two germline ends. Germline CDR1 reads SGHTA; CDR2 reads FQGNSA. CDR3 length equals 13 residues. The CDR3 region has the DNA TGTGCCAGCAGATTCTCAGATACCGGGGAGCTGTTTTTT. Amino acid sequence: CASRFSDTGELFF.

The CDR3 sequence: CASSTRQGVNNSPLHF. CDR3 sequence (DNA): TGTGCCAGCAGTACCAGACAGGGGGTAAATAATTCACCCCTCCACTTT. V is TRBV28 and J is TRBJ1-6; the match to TRBD1 covers 9 bases. The CDR3 runs to 16 residues. V was pared by 5 bases and J by 5 bases, with 7 bases of the junction left unmatched. Per germline, CDR1 MDHEN and CDR2 SYDVKM. Drawing the rest from reference TRBV28 and TRBJ1-6, the complete variable domain is DVKVTQSSRYLVKRTGEKVFLECVQDMDHENMFWYRQDPGLGLRLIYFSYDVKMKEKGDIPEGYSVSREKKERFSLILESASTNQTSMYLCASSTRQGVNNSPLHFGNGTRLTVT.

The V gene is TRBV7-2, the J gene TRBJ1-4, with 8 positions matching TRBD1. The length of the CDR3 is 14 residues. Looked up from germline, CDR1 is SGHTA and CDR2 is FQGNSA. V dropped 5 bases and J dropped 5; count of bases not matched to a gene: 4. CDR3: CASSPRTGNEKLFF. DNA of the CDR3: TGTGCCAGCAGCCCGAGGACAGGGAATGAAAAACTGTTTTTT.

The V gene is TRBV2, the J gene TRBJ2-2, with TRBD2 as a possible D gene (5 bases). This CDR3 comprises 15 residues. The germline CDR1 and CDR2 sequences are SNHLY and FYNNEI. Between the trimmed V and J ends, which lost 0 bases and 4 bases, there was a span of 9 bases. The CDR3 here is CASSEALRGTGELFF. Written as DNA, the CDR3 is TGTGCCAGCAGTGAAGCGCTTCGGGGCACCGGGGAGCTGTTTTTT.

This clone was picked up a small number of times. This rearrangement joins TRBV10-1 to TRBJ1-1; maybe TRBD1 (6 bases). Per germline, CDR1 WNHNN and CDR2 SYGVQD (reference sequence). This CDR3 has 12 residues. V dropped 0 bases and J dropped 12 bases, with 11 bases sitting between them. CDR3 sequence (DNA): TGCGCCAGCAGTGAGTCCGGCAGGGGTCCTTTCTTT. As protein: CASSESGRGPFF.

The chain is built from TRBV19 and TRBJ1-4; D is possibly TRBD1 (6 bases). The germline V and J ends were trimmed by 5 bases and 8 bases, with 18 bases remaining between them. This CDR3 has 15 residues. The germline V gene has CDR1 LNHDA and CDR2 SQIVND (reference sequence). DNA of the CDR3: TGTGCCAGTAGTCCCGGGGACATTAGATCAGAAAAACTGTTTTTT. Amino acids: CASSPGDIRSEKLFF.

CDR3 nucleotide sequence: TGTGCCAGCAGCTTGGACAGCTCGGGGACCCAGTACTTC. It is translated as CASSLDSSGTQYF. The rearrangement uses TRBV7-9 and TRBJ2-5; possible D gene TRBD1, 6 bases. The CDR3 runs to 13 residues. Germline V lookup: CDR1 SEHNR, CDR2 FQNEAQ (reference sequence). Deletions cut 3 bases from V and 7 bases from J, with 12 bases between.

V is TRBV28 and J is TRBJ1-1; D is uncertain. Trimming shortened V by 2 bases and J by 4 bases, and 11 bases separated the two germline ends. CDR3 length: 14 amino acids. CDR1 is MDHEN, CDR2 SYDVKM, per germline. The CDR3 sequence: CASSLRSVSTEAFF. The CDR3 DNA reads as TGTGCCAGCAGTTTACGTAGTGTATCCACTGAAGCTTTCTTT.

The gene calls are TRBV3-1 (or the pseudogene TRBV3-2) and TRBJ2-3; TRBD1 aligns across 8 bases. The germline V gene encodes CDR1 LGHDT and CDR2 YNNKEL (reference sequence). The CDR3 runs to 17 residues. After removal of 6 bases from V and 2 bases from J, the junction contained 13 bases not matched to a gene. The CDR3 region is CASSWRGGQVATDTQYF. The DNA for the CDR3 is TGTGCCAGCAGTTGGAGAGGGGGACAGGTTGCCACAGATACGCAGTATTTT.

J is TRBJ1-1 and V is TRBV10-3; D gene uncertain. CDR1 is ENHRY, CDR2 SYGVKD, per germline. V gave up 6 bases and J gave up 0 bases, with 14 bases separating them. The CDR3 has 15 residues. This chain's CDR3 is CAIRLRGNMNTEAFF. The CDR3 DNA reads as TGTGCCATCAGGCTACGCGGGAATATGAACACTGAAGCTTTCTTT.

The rearrangement joins TRBV9 to TRBJ1-2; 8 bases are shared with TRBD1. V trimming: 0 bases; J trimming: 3 bases; junction bases outside the gene matches: 4. The CDR3 runs to 15 residues. CDR1 and CDR2 from the germline V gene are SGDLS and YYNGEE. Written as DNA, the CDR3 is TGTGCCAGCAGCGTAGCCCAGACAGGGGACTATGGCTACACCTTC. This codes for CASSVAQTGDYGYTF.

The CDR3 DNA is TGCAGCGTTCGCGGTTTTGAGGAAAAACTGTTTTTT. It encodes CSVRGFEEKLFF. This chain uses TRBV29-1 with TRBJ1-4; no firm D call. V was cut by 5 bases and J by 8 bases, with 12 bases left in between. Germline CDR1 is SQVTM and CDR2 is ANQGSEA. The CDR3 totals 12 residues.

J is TRBJ1-1 and V is TRBV7-3, with a weak D call TRBD1 (6 bases). Between the trimmed V and J ends, which lost 5 bases and 1 base, there was a span of 14 bases. This CDR3 has 15 residues. Germline CDR1 is SGHTA and CDR2 is FQGTGA. DNA of the CDR3: TGTGCCAGCAGCAAAGAGGGGGTGTCGAACACTGAAGCTTTCTTT. It yields the protein CASSKEGVSNTEAFF.

This clone was seen only a few times. The rearrangement joins TRBV5-1 to TRBJ2-1; 9 nucleotides agree with TRBD2. The CDR3 has 17 amino acids. The junction had 8 bases not matched to a gene; V was cut back by 3 bases and J by 1 base. Germline V lookup: CDR1 SGHRS, CDR2 YFSETQ. The CDR3 protein is CASSYSGSPVSYNEQFF. For the CDR3, the DNA is TGCGCCAGCAGCTATAGCGGGAGCCCGGTATCCTACAATGAGCAGTTCTTC.

The V and J genes are TRBV19 and TRBJ2-4; TRBD2 matches at 13 bases. There are 17 residues in the CDR3. Germline V gives CDR1 LNHDA, CDR2 SQIVND (reference sequence). The V gene end was trimmed by 4 bases and the J gene end by 8 bases; junction bases not matched to a gene: 11. The CDR3 loop reads CASSTPGLAGPQDIQYF. CDR3 nucleotide sequence: TGTGCCAGTAGTACTCCGGGACTAGCGGGACCTCAGGACATTCAGTACTTC.

The CDR3, as DNA: TGTGCCAGCAGCGTACTAGCGGGGGGGATAGAGACCCAGTACTTC. Translating gives CASSVLAGGIETQYF. The gene calls are TRBV11-1 and TRBJ2-5, with TRBD2 identical over 13 bases. This CDR3 is built from 15 residues. Germline CDR1 reads SGHAT; CDR2 reads FQDESV (reference sequence). V gave up 5 bases and J gave up 4 bases; unmatched junction bases: 4.

On this clone itself: Mismatch with germline at one junction end may stem from a read error. This chain uses TRBV29-1 with TRBJ2-1, with 10 nucleotides matching TRBD2. Germline-derived CDR1 and CDR2 are SQVTM and ANQGSEA. The CDR3 runs to 16 residues. CDR3 nucleotide sequence: TGCAGCGTTGAAGGGCCAGCGGGAGGGTCCTCCAATGAGCAGTTCTTC. Protein sequence: CSVEGPAGGSSNEQFF.

This rearrangement joins TRBV5-1 to TRBJ1-2; 7 positions match TRBD1. The CDR3 sequence is 15 residues long. Germline V gene lookup returns CDR1 SGHRS and CDR2 YFSETQ. V was pared by 4 bases and J by 2 bases, with 8 bases of the junction left unmatched. CDR3: CASSSGPGQNYGYTF. The CDR3 region has the DNA TGCGCCAGCAGCAGCGGCCCGGGACAGAACTATGGCTACACCTTC.

The J gene is TRBJ1-1, the V gene TRBV18, with D perhaps matching TRBD1 (5 bases). The V and J ends lost 3 bases and 7 bases respectively, with 15 bases between them. There are 14 residues in the CDR3. Per germline, CDR1 KGHSH and CDR2 LQKENI. CDR3 coding DNA: TGTGCCAGCTCACCCCAGGGAGGGCAGAGTGAAGCTTTCTTT. It specifies CASSPQGGQSEAFF.

This chain links TRBV30 with TRBJ1-2; D is perhaps TRBD1 (5 bases). Looked up from germline, CDR1 is GTSNPN and CDR2 is SVGIG (reference sequence). The CDR3 consists of 11 residues. Trimming left V 0 bases short and J 9 bases short, with 8 bases between. The chain's CDR3 is CAWSVQVSYTF. CDR3 DNA sequence: TGTGCCTGGAGTGTACAGGTCAGCTACACCTTC. The full variable domain, its missing parts supplied by reference TRBV30 and TRBJ1-2, is SQTIHQWPATLVQPVGSPLSLECTVEGTSNPNLYWYRQAAGRGLQLLFYSVGIGQISSEVPQNLSASRPQDRQFILSSKKLLLSDSGFYLCAWSVQVSYTFGSGTRLTVV.

The sample holds one count of this clone. The chain uses TRBV7-4 and TRBJ1-5; D may be TRBD1 (5 bases). Trimming pared 7 bases from V and 7 bases from J, leaving 14 bases between. This CDR3 has 13 amino acids. Germline CDR1 is SGHVT and CDR2 is SQSDAQ. In DNA form, the CDR3 reads TGTGCCAGCAACAACAAGGACATCCAGCCCCAGCATTTT. Translated, it gives CASNNKDIQPQHF.

This chain joins TRBV19 and TRBJ2-4; possibly TRBD1 for D (7 bases). This CDR3 spans 15 amino acids. The V end was cut by 5 bases, the J end by 7 bases, with 18 bases between. Germline CDR1 reads LNHDA; CDR2 reads SQIVND (reference sequence). The CDR3 DNA sequence: TGTGCCAGTAGTTTCCGACAGGGACGGGGGAACATTCAGTACTTC. It translates to CASSFRQGRGNIQYF.

V is TRBV27 and J is TRBJ2-1, with 8 bases matching TRBD1. V lost 7 bases to trimming and J lost 7 bases; unmatched junction nucleotides: 9. Germline V gene data show CDR1 as MNHEY and CDR2 as SMNVEV (reference sequence). This CDR3 spans 14 amino acids. Written as DNA, the CDR3 is TGTGCCAGCACCCGGGACAGGCACTCTAATGAGCAGTTCTTC. Its protein product is CASTRDRHSNEQFF.

The gene calls are TRBV9 and TRBJ1-1, with D perhaps matching TRBD1 (6 bases). Trimming removed 3 bases at V and 1 base at J, with 16 bases between. This CDR3 spans 16 amino acids. Germline lookup yields CDR1 SGDLS and CDR2 YYNGEE. The CDR3 DNA sequence: TGTGCCAGCAGCGGCAAACAGGGAGTAGGGAACACTGAAGCTTTCTTT. Its translation is CASSGKQGVGNTEAFF.

The chain recombines TRBV27 with TRBJ1-3; the match to TRBD1 covers 10 bases. The CDR3 covers 15 residues. V shed 8 bases and J 3 bases; nucleotides not matched to a gene: 7. Germline V lookup: CDR1 MNHEY, CDR2 SMNVEV (reference sequence). CDR3 region: CASGPGQGSGNTIYF. CDR3 nucleotide sequence: TGTGCCAGCGGACCGGGACAGGGGAGTGGAAACACCATATATTTT.

This clone was found once. The rearrangement links TRBV5-5 to TRBJ1-3, with D possibly matching TRBD1 (6 bases). The CDR3 spans 15 residues. CDR1 and CDR2 (germline): SGHKS, YYEKEE (reference sequence). V lost 4 bases and J lost 8, with 19 bases in between. DNA of the CDR3: TGTGCCAGCAGCCCCCAGGCGGGGGGCTCGGACACCATATATTTT. Amino acids: CASSPQAGGSDTIYF.

The V and J genes are TRBV6-5 and TRBJ1-2; D gene uncertain. CDR3 length: 14 residues. Looked up from germline, CDR1 is MNHEY and CDR2 is SVGAGI. Deletions cut 6 bases from V and 2 bases from J, with 13 bases between. This chain's CDR3 is CASRLSLGNYGYTF. The CDR3 nucleotides read TGTGCCAGCAGGCTATCTTTGGGCAACTATGGCTACACCTTC.

This clone has a single count. J is TRBJ2-1 and V is TRBV7-6; 11 positions agree with TRBD1. The CDR3 consists of 14 residues. CDR1 SGHVS and CDR2 FNYEAQ come from the germline V gene. The trim removed 1 base at V and 9 bases at J, leaving 2 bases unmatched. The CDR3 coding sequence is TGTGCCAGCAGCTTAGGGACAGGGGGCGGTGAGCAGTTCTTC. Translated: CASSLGTGGGEQFF.

V gene TRBV27 combines with J gene TRBJ1-1; TRBD1 matches at 9 bases. The CDR3 spans 15 residues. V was pared by 0 bases and J by 5 bases, with 4 bases of the junction left unmatched. CDR1 MNHEY and CDR2 SMNVEV come from the germline V gene (reference sequence). The CDR3 nucleotides read TGTGCCAGCAGTTTATCGGGACAGGGACGAACTGAAGCTTTCTTT. This encodes CASSLSGQGRTEAFF.

V usage is TRBV28 and J usage is TRBJ1-2, with 10 bases aligning to TRBD1. CDR3 size: 15 residues. The germline V gene encodes CDR1 MDHEN and CDR2 SYDVKM. V shed 6 bases and J 2 bases; nucleotides not matched to a gene: 6. CDR3 sequence: CASRRQGADNYGYTF. The CDR3, as DNA: TGTGCCAGCAGAAGACAGGGGGCGGACAACTATGGCTACACCTTC.